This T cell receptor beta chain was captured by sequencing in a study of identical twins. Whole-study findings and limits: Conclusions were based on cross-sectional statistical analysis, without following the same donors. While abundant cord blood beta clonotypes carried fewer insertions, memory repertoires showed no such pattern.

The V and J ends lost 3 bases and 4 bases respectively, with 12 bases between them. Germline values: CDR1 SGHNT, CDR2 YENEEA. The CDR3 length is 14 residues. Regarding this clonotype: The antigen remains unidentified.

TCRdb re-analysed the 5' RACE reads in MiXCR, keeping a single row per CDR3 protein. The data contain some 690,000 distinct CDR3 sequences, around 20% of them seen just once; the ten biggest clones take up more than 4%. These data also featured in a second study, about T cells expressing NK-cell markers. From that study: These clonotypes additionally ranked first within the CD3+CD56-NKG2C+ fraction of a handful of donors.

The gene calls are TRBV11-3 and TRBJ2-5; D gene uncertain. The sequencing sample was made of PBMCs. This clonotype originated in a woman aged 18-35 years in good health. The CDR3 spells CASSFDSDGETQYF. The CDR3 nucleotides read TGTGCCAGCAGCTTCGACTCGGACGGAGAGACCCAGTACTTC. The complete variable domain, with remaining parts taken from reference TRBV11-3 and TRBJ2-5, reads EAGVVQSPRYKIIEKKQPVAFWCNPISGHNTLYWYLQNLGQGPELLIRYENEEAVDDSQLPKDRFSAERLKGVDSTLKIQPAELGDSAVYLCASSFDSDGETQYFGPGTRLLVL.